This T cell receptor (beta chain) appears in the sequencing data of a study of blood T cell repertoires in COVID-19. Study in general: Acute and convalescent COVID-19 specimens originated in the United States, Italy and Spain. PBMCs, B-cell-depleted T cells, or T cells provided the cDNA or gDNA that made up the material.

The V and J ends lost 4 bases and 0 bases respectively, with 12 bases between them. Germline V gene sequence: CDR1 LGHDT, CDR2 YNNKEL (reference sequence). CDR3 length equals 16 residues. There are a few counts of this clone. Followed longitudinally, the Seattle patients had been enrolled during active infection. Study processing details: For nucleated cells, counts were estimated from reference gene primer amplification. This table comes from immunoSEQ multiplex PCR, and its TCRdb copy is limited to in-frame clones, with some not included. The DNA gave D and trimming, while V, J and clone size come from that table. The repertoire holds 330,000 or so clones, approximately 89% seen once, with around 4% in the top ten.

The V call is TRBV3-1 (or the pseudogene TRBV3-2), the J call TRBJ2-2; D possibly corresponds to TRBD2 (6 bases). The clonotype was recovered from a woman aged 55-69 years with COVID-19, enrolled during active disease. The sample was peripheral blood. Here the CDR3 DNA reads TGTGCCAGCAGCCCAAGAAGCGGGTCGAACACCGGGGAGCTGTTTTTT. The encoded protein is CASSPRSGSNTGELFF.